The following is a TCR beta chain sequence with its context. Its antigen remains unknown. The sample is drawn from a study of tumor and adjacent non-tumor tissue in lung cancer. On the study more broadly: On average, productive TCRbeta reads reached roughly 3.9 million per sample.

This CDR3 has 14 residues. V was shortened by 4 bases and J by 5 bases, with 17 bases between the two germline ends. Looked up from germline, CDR1 is GTSNPN and CDR2 is SVGIG (reference sequence). Whole-study findings and limits: Top 100 clones took a larger repertoire share in normal lung. Compared with tumor, normal lung showed significantly lower TCR diversity.

This sample's RNA came from whole unsorted tissue. Chemotherapy-naive patients with new lung cancer underwent thoracic surgery in China, August–late 2014. A modified ARM-PCR protocol with three rounds of nested PCR amplified TCRbeta. TCRdb reanalysed the multiplex PCR reads using MiXCR and keeps one entry per CDR3 protein. In the table there are over 110,000 distinct CDR3 sequences, approximately 66% of which are singletons. The J gene is TRBJ1-1, the V gene TRBV30; D call uncertain. The clonotype comes from a man aged 55-75 years with small cell lung cancer. Sequencing was performed on lung tumor tissue. CDR3 DNA: TGTGCCTGGAAAAAATTCGTGGGAGTGACTGAAGCTTTCTTT. Its protein product is CAWKKFVGVTEAFF.